This T cell receptor beta chain was documented in a study of blood T cell repertoires in COVID-19. V was shortened by 6 bases and J by 8 bases, with 13 bases between the two germline ends. CDR1 and CDR2 from the germline V gene are MNHNY and SVGAGI (reference sequence). This CDR3 region has 12 residues. Using immunoSEQ multiplex PCR, the repertoire was profiled, and TCRdb retains in-frame clones only, with some absent. The sample gives about 94,000 clones, about 80% of which show up once; 6.3% is in the top ten. The receptor's source is a man aged 55 to 70 with acute or convalescent COVID-19. The chain combines TRBV6-6 with TRBJ1-2; tentatively, D is TRBD1 (6 bases). The sequencing sample was made of peripheral blood. The CDR3 loop reads CASRQGDKGYTF. CDR3 nucleotides: TGTGCCAGCAGACAAGGGGACAAAGGCTACACCTTC.